The 2 T cell receptor delta chains below were found in one sample sequenced in a study of gamma-delta T cells after stem cell transplantation. TCRdb applied CATT to the RT-PCR reads for clone calling. The sample has 2,000 to 2,500 delta-chain clones; approximately 2% are singletons. The sequencing sample was made of gamma-delta T cells. The receptors originated from a human donor. It is not recorded whose cells these are; they may come from a transplant donor.

This clone was found a few times. The TCRdb record carries a much larger clone's protein, which differs from this DNA's translation at residue 6; a read error is the likely cause, and the protein listed here is the DNA translation. This rearrangement joins TRDV2 to TRDJ1; weak D call: TRDD3 (5 bases). This CDR3 spans 17 amino acids. Germline CDR1 GEAIGNYY, CDR2 EKD. V lost 1 base and J 3 bases, leaving 20 bases between the germline ends. The CDR3 nucleotides are TGTGCCTGTGACACAGTCCCTCAGCGGGGGTTGTCCGATAAACTCATCTTT. Amino acid sequence: CACDTVPQRGLSDKLIF.

This clone is large. This same CDR3 is encoded by further DNA sequences in the sample. This chain joins TRDV2 and TRDJ1; 9 nucleotides align to TRDD3. The V gene's germline CDR1 is GEAIGNYY and CDR2 EKD. J lost 2 bases, V lost 3 bases, and 21 bases had no gene match. The CDR3 contains 20 residues. CDR3 amino acids: CACDPLSPRDTGGNTDKLIF. For the CDR3, the DNA is TGTGCCTGTGACCCACTCTCTCCTAGAGATACTGGGGGAAATACCGATAAACTCATCTTT.